This entry lists 5 T cell receptor beta chains sequenced from one sample in a study of blood T cell repertoires in COVID-19. Produced via immunoSEQ multiplex PCR; TCRdb's table is partial and in-frame only. Seen here are some 100,000 clones, about four fifths observed once, and the top ten hold about 9.4%. What was sequenced was peripheral blood. Source of these receptors: a human donor in a cohort sampled during active COVID-19.

This clone was detected once. The chain carries TRBV7-9 and TRBJ1-5, with D tentatively TRBD1 (6 bases). Germline CDR1 SEHNR, CDR2 FQNEAQ (reference sequence). Deletions cut 4 bases from V and 7 bases from J, with 11 bases between. The CDR3 loop spans 13 amino acids. This chain's CDR3 is CASSYTQGQPQHF. CDR3 coding DNA: TGTGCCAGCAGCTACACACAGGGACAGCCCCAGCATTTT.

This clone has just a few counts. CDR3 residues: CASSLLGGLAFF. The CDR3 nucleotides read TGTGCCAGCAGCTTACTCGGGGGGCTTGCTTTCTTT. The V and J genes are TRBV11-3 and TRBJ1-1, with D perhaps TRBD1 (6 bases). CDR1 and CDR2 (germline): SGHNT, YENEEA. V gave up 2 bases and J gave up 11 bases, with 12 bases separating them. The CDR3 sequence is 12 residues long.

A single count supports this clone. The chain combines TRBV6-5 with TRBJ2-7; tentative D call: TRBD2 (5 bases). Germline assignment: CDR1 MNHEY and CDR2 SVGAGI. Deletions cut 1 base from V and 4 bases from J, with 8 bases between. The CDR3 totals 13 residues. The CDR3 region has the DNA TGTGCCAGCAGTTACTTAGGAGGTTACGAGCAGTACTTC. This sequence encodes CASSYLGGYEQYF.

The chain carries TRBV6-1 and TRBJ2-7; a weak D match, TRBD2 (5 bases). Germline CDR1 MNHNS, CDR2 SASEGT. Trimming took 3 bases from V and 0 from J, leaving 9 bases between them. The CDR3 has 14 amino acids. CDR3 residues: CASSDRTFSYEQYF. CDR3 DNA: TGTGCCAGCAGTGACAGGACTTTCTCCTACGAGCAGTACTTC.

The rearrangement uses TRBV5-5 and TRBJ1-2; 11 bases are shared with TRBD1. V was pared by 4 bases and J by 2 bases, with 10 bases of the junction left unmatched. The length of the CDR3 is 17 residues. Germline assignment: CDR1 SGHKS and CDR2 YYEKEE (reference sequence). The CDR3 DNA reads TGTGCCAGCAGCGCTAGGACTGGGACAGGGGGAAACTATGGCTACACCTTC. This translates into CASSARTGTGGNYGYTF.